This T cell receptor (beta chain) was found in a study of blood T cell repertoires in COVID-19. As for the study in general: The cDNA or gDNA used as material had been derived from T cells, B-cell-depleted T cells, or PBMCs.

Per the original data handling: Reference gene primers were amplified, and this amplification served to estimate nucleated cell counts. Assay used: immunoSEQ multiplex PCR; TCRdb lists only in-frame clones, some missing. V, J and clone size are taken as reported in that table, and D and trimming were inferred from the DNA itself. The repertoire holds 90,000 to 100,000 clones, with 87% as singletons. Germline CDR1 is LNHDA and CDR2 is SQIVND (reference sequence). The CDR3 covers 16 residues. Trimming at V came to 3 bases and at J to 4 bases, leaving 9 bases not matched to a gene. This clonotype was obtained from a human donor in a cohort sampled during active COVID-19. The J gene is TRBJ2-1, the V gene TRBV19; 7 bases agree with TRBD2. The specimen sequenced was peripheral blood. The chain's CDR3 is CASSIGAGVMYNEQFF. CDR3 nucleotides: TGTGCCAGTAGTATCGGCGCGGGAGTTATGTACAATGAGCAGTTCTTC. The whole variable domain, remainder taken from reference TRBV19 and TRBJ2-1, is DGGITQSPKYLFRKEGQNVTLSCEQNLNHDAMYWYRQDPGQGLRLIYYSQIVNDFQKGDIAEGYSVSREKKESFPLTVTSAQKNPTAFYLCASSIGAGVMYNEQFFGPGTRLTVL.